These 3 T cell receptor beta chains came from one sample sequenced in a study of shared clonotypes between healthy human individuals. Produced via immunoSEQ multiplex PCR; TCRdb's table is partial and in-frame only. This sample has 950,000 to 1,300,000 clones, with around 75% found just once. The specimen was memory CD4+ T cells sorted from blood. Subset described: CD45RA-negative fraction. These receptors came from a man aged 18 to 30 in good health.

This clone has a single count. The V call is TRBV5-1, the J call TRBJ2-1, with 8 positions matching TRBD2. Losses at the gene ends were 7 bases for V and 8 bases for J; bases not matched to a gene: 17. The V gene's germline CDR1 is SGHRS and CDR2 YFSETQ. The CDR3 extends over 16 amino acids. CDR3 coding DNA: TGCGCCAGCGCCCTCCGGCCCAGCGGGGGAGGGGATGAGCAGTTCTTC. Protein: CASALRPSGGGDEQFF.

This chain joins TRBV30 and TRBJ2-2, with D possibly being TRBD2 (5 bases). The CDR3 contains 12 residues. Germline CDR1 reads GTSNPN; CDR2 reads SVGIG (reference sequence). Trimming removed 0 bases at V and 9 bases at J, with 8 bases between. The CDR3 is CAWSVLERELFF. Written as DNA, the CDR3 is TGTGCCTGGAGTGTACTAGAGAGGGAGCTGTTTTTT.

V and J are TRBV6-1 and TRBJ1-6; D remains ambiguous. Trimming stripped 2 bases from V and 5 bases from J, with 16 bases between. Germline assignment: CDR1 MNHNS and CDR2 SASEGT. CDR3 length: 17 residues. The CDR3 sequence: CASSERADPGHNSPLHF. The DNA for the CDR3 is TGTGCCAGCAGTGAACGGGCGGACCCCGGACATAATTCACCCCTCCACTTT.